This is a list of T cell receptor beta chains from one sample in a study of blood T cell repertoires in COVID-19. Profiled with immunoSEQ multiplex PCR; TCRdb holds only in-frame clones, not every one. Of tens of thousands of clones in the sample, about four fifths were seen once. The source material was peripheral blood. The source of these receptors is a woman in her 70s with acute or convalescent COVID-19. CDR3s include the opening cysteine and the closing phenylalanine or tryptophan. Each record gives: J gene, V gene, CDR3 protein.

j_gene: TRBJ1-1
v_gene: TRBV6-5
CDR3aa: CASSRTGITEAFF

j_gene: TRBJ2-5
v_gene: TRBV5-1
CDR3aa: CASSLTNAGETQYF

j_gene: TRBJ2-7
v_gene: TRBV11-2
CDR3aa: CASSRAGGSYEQYF

j_gene: TRBJ2-5
v_gene: TRBV7-9
CDR3aa: CASSFLLVREGAVETQYF

j_gene: TRBJ2-1
v_gene: TRBV19
CDR3aa: CASKAGGSSYNEQFF

j_gene: TRBJ1-3
v_gene: TRBV3-1/TRBV3-2
CDR3aa: CASSLRQGNTIYF

j_gene: TRBJ1-4
v_gene: TRBV7-7
CDR3aa: CASSPGTGNNEKLFF

j_gene: TRBJ1-1
v_gene: TRBV27
CDR3aa: CASRITDRLNTEAFF

j_gene: TRBJ1-3
v_gene: TRBV7-8
CDR3aa: CASRRSSGNTIYF

j_gene: TRBJ2-3
v_gene: TRBV18
CDR3aa: CASSPPWGSDSASTDTQYF

j_gene: TRBJ2-5
v_gene: TRBV27
CDR3aa: CASRAGQGAGETQYF

j_gene: TRBJ2-7
v_gene: TRBV19
CDR3aa: CASMHPGQKYEQYF

j_gene: TRBJ1-4
v_gene: TRBV11-1
CDR3aa: CASKRGRGDEKLFF

j_gene: TRBJ2-2
v_gene: TRBV4-1
CDR3aa: CASSQGGLALTGELFF

j_gene: TRBJ2-3
v_gene: TRBV5-4
CDR3aa: CASSLWDQGGDTQYF